The next 23 T cell receptor beta chains were all read from a single sample in a study of human T cells and chemical hapten exposure. Via MiXCR, TCRdb re-called the RACE reads, giving one row per CDR3 protein. In the table there are roughly 380,000 distinct CDR3 sequences, approximately 5% of which are singletons. The time point was: pre-sensitization, week 0. Treatment specified: therapeutic diphenylcyclopropenone sensitization with weekly scalp DPC. Material: whole blood, obtained in connection with sensitization to the hapten diphenylcyclopropenone (DPC). These receptors all stem from a woman in her 50s with alopecia areata. Some clones in this sample may be carry-over from other donors' samples.

This clonotype was seen ten or more times. The V call is TRBV10-3, the J call TRBJ2-1; possible D gene TRBD1, 5 bases. The V gene lost 6 bases and the J gene lost 8 bases, with 14 bases spanning the gap. The CDR3 totals 13 residues. Germline-derived CDR1 and CDR2 are ENHRY and SYGVKD. The CDR3 loop is CAIREDNWDEQFF. The DNA of the CDR3 is TGTGCCATCAGAGAGGACAATTGGGATGAGCAGTTCTTC.

This clonotype has just a few counts. This rearrangement joins TRBV12-3 or TRBV12-4 to TRBJ1-1, with D perhaps TRBD1 (5 bases). The CDR3 contains 15 residues. V lost 3 bases and J lost 5, with 16 bases in between. CDR3 in amino acids: CASSLSGGRRTEAFF. The DNA for the CDR3 is TGTGCCAGCAGTTTGTCGGGGGGGAGGAGGACTGAAGCTTTCTTT.

There are many counts of this clonotype. This chain links TRBV14 with TRBJ1-1; D unresolved. Trimming cost V 3 bases and J 4 bases, with 15 bases left between them. There are 15 residues in the CDR3. Germline CDR1 reads SGHDN; CDR2 reads FVKESK. As DNA, the CDR3 is TGTGCCAGCAGCCAGTACTTGGAAGGGCTCACTGAAGCTTTCTTT. It yields the protein CASSQYLEGLTEAFF.

This clonotype has more than one count but fewer than ten. The chain is built from TRBV19 and TRBJ2-5; tentatively, D is TRBD2 (6 bases). The V gene's germline CDR1 is LNHDA and CDR2 SQIVND (reference sequence). CDR3 size: 13 residues. V shed 3 bases and J shed 4 bases, with 9 bases lying between them. The CDR3 sequence is CASSMGGRETQYF. The CDR3 DNA reads as TGTGCCAGTAGTATGGGGGGACGAGAGACCCAGTACTTC. Using reference TRBV19 and TRBJ2-5 for the parts outside the CDR3, the full variable domain is DGGITQSPKYLFRKEGQNVTLSCEQNLNHDAMYWYRQDPGQGLRLIYYSQIVNDFQKGDIAEGYSVSREKKESFPLTVTSAQKNPTAFYLCASSMGGRETQYFGPGTRLLVL.

In its sample, this clonotype was seen many times. The chain has TRBV3-1 and TRBJ2-5; the D gene is possibly TRBD2 (6 bases). CDR3 size: 15 residues. The V end was cut by 5 bases, the J end by 7 bases, with 20 bases between. Germline V CDR1 and CDR2: LGHDT, YNNKEL (reference sequence). The CDR3 region is CASSEGRSPGGTQYF. The CDR3 region has the DNA TGTGCCAGCAGCGAGGGACGGTCCCCCGGGGGGACCCAGTACTTC.

V gene TRBV18 combines with J gene TRBJ1-5; tentatively, D is TRBD1 (6 bases). The CDR3 extends over 16 amino acids. Germline loops: CDR1 KGHSH, CDR2 LQKENI. V lost 3 bases to trimming and J lost 3 bases, with 15 bases between them. This CDR3 is CASSPLHRESNQPQHF. The CDR3 nucleotides are TGTGCCAGCTCACCTCTACACAGGGAGTCCAATCAGCCCCAGCATTTT.

This clonotype was recorded many times. The genes are TRBV29-1 and TRBJ2-1, with 9 bases identical to TRBD1. The CDR3 sequence is 15 residues long. Germline loops: CDR1 SQVTM, CDR2 ANQGSEA. V lost 1 base, J lost 8 bases, and 9 bases stayed unmatched. As DNA, the CDR3 is TGCAGCGTTGAAGTAAACAGGGGGCCGCGGGATGAGCAGTTCTTC. Translation gives CSVEVNRGPRDEQFF.

This clonotype was seen ten or more times. The chain joins TRBV27 to TRBJ2-7, with D perhaps TRBD2 (6 bases). CDR1 MNHEY and CDR2 SMNVEV come from the germline V gene (reference sequence). The CDR3 spans 13 residues. Deletions cut 6 bases from V and 3 bases from J, with 12 bases between. In DNA, the CDR3 is TGTGCCAGCAGCCTGGGACTTTTCTACGAGCAGTACTTC. Translation: CASSLGLFYEQYF.

The table lists this clonotype with many counts. The chain has TRBV13 and TRBJ2-1, with D possibly TRBD2 on 6 matching bases. Germline CDR1 PRHDT, CDR2 FYEKMQ (reference sequence). The CDR3 covers 15 residues. With 4 bases removed from V and 1 base from J, the gap between germline ends came to 11 bases. The CDR3, as DNA: TGTGCCAGCAGCTACCGGGACTCGTCCTACAATGAGCAGTTCTTC. Its protein product is CASSYRDSSYNEQFF.

This clonotype was seen only a few times. The chain links TRBV20-1 to TRBJ1-5; D is perhaps TRBD1 (5 bases). The CDR3 totals 14 residues. Germline V gene lookup returns CDR1 DFQATT and CDR2 SNEGSKA (reference sequence). The V gene lost 2 bases and the J gene lost 2 bases, with 10 bases spanning the gap. CDR3 sequence reads: CSARTQGGNQPQHF. The CDR3 DNA is TGCAGTGCTAGAACCCAGGGAGGCAATCAGCCCCAGCATTTT.

The chain joins TRBV10-3 to TRBJ1-5; D is uncertain. The V gene's germline CDR1 is ENHRY and CDR2 SYGVKD. Trimming stripped 10 bases from V and 2 bases from J, with 15 bases between. This CDR3 comprises 14 residues. The CDR3 bases are TGTGCCACGCGGGATGATACGGGCAATCAGCCCCAGCATTTT. It encodes CATRDDTGNQPQHF.

The V and J genes are TRBV20-1 and TRBJ2-7; 9 bases align to TRBD2. There are 14 residues in the CDR3. Per the germline V gene, CDR1 is DFQATT and CDR2 is SNEGSKA (reference sequence). The V and J ends lost 3 bases and 3 bases, in that order; junction bases with no gene match: 6. This CDR3 is CSARDSGRLYEQYF. The CDR3 nucleotides are TGCAGTGCTAGGGATAGCGGGAGACTCTACGAGCAGTACTTC.

This clonotype was recorded at least ten times. V is TRBV7-3 and J is TRBJ1-4, with D hard to call. The CDR3 totals 13 residues. CDR1 SGHTA and CDR2 FQGTGA come from the germline V gene. The V gene lost 1 base and the J gene lost 8 bases, with 8 bases spanning the gap. The CDR3 loop reads CASSLREGEKLFF. The CDR3 DNA follows: TGTGCCAGCAGCTTAAGGGAAGGGGAAAAACTGTTTTTT. The whole variable domain, remainder taken from reference TRBV7-3 and TRBJ1-4, is GAGVSQTPSNKVTEKGKYVELRCDPISGHTALYWYRQSLGQGPEFLIYFQGTGAADDSGLPNDRFFAVRPEGSVSTLKIQRTERGDSAVYLCASSLREGEKLFFGSGTQLSVL.

This clonotype has at least ten counts. The rearrangement uses TRBV28 and TRBJ1-3, with D hard to call. Trimming stripped 6 bases from V and 0 bases from J, with 6 bases between. Germline CDR1 MDHEN, CDR2 SYDVKM. This CDR3 has 13 residues. The CDR3 loop is CASSHRSGNTIYF. As DNA, the CDR3 is TGTGCCAGCAGCCATCGCTCTGGAAACACCATATATTTT.

The chain joins TRBV28 to TRBJ2-7; no reliable D call. This CDR3 has 12 amino acids. V lost 5 bases and J 2 bases, leaving 7 bases between the germline ends. Per germline, CDR1 MDHEN and CDR2 SYDVKM. The CDR3 spells CASSPDAYEQYF. CDR3 coding DNA: TGTGCCAGCAGTCCGGACGCCTACGAGCAGTACTTC.

This clonotype has more than one count but fewer than ten. V is TRBV12-3 or TRBV12-4 and J is TRBJ2-1; D is unresolved. Trimming removed 2 bases at V and 7 bases at J, with 6 bases between. The CDR3 runs 12 residues. CDR3 amino acids: CASSLNKNEQFF. The CDR3 DNA reads TGTGCCAGCAGTTTAAATAAAAATGAGCAGTTCTTC.

Remarks on this clonotype: A much larger clone differs by one base, so this may be a read error. V gene TRBV4-2 combines with J gene TRBJ2-5, with no clear D. V was trimmed by 3 bases and J by 0 bases, leaving 5 bases between them. The CDR3 consists of 13 residues. CDR1 and CDR2 (germline): LGHNA, YNFKEQ. CDR3 DNA sequence: TGTGCCAGCAGCCAGTTGTACCAAGAGACCCAGTACTTC. Protein: CASSQLYQETQYF.

This clonotype was detected only a few times. CDR3 sequence reads: CASSPPFGQGDGTQYF. The CDR3 DNA reads TGTGCCAGCAGCCCGCCTTTCGGTCAAGGAGACGGTACGCAGTATTTT. The chain uses TRBV7-9 and TRBJ2-3; D is undetermined. The CDR3 has 16 amino acids. The ends were cut back, 5 bases at V and 8 bases at J, with 23 bases in the middle. The germline V gene encodes CDR1 SEHNR and CDR2 FQNEAQ (reference sequence).

This clonotype was counted only a few times. The chain has TRBV6-6 and TRBJ1-5, with a tentative D call TRBD1 (5 bases). This CDR3 is built from 15 residues. The germline V gene has CDR1 MNHNY and CDR2 SVGAGI (reference sequence). Trimming pared 1 base from V and 0 bases from J, leaving 7 bases between. The CDR3 region has the DNA TGTGCCAGCAGTTACTTGGGGGTTAGCAATCAGCCCCAGCATTTT. Protein product: CASSYLGVSNQPQHF.

This sequence joins TRBV7-2 and TRBJ2-5; 7 bases align to TRBD2. The CDR3 runs 15 residues. Trimming removed 5 bases from V and 3 bases from J; junction bases left unmatched: 9. The germline V gene encodes CDR1 SGHTA and CDR2 FQGNSA. The CDR3 loop reads CASSPSSGRKETQYF. The DNA of the CDR3 is TGTGCCAGCAGCCCGTCTAGCGGCCGAAAAGAGACCCAGTACTTC.

The sample holds a few counts of this clonotype. This sequence joins TRBV2 and TRBJ2-3, with a weak D call TRBD2 (5 bases). The V gene's germline CDR1 is SNHLY and CDR2 FYNNEI. The CDR3 loop spans 14 amino acids. The ends were cut back, 11 bases at V and 4 bases at J, with 19 bases in the middle. CDR3 sequence: CALSGGGGADTQYF. CDR3 DNA sequence: TGTGCCCTCAGTGGTGGCGGAGGCGCAGATACGCAGTATTTT.

This clonotype was observed many times. The V gene is TRBV30, the J gene TRBJ1-1; 9 nucleotides line up with TRBD1. Germline CDR1 and CDR2: GTSNPN and SVGIG (reference sequence). The CDR3 has 12 amino acids. The V and J ends lost 3 bases and 11 bases, in that order; junction bases with no gene match: 7. The CDR3: CAWRSGTGNAFF. CDR3 nucleotides: TGTGCCTGGAGGTCCGGGACAGGGAATGCTTTCTTT.

This clonotype was observed a few times. This chain connects TRBV2 to TRBJ1-1; 8 bases are shared with TRBD1. V lost 8 bases, J lost 5 bases, and 7 bases stayed unmatched. The CDR3 length is 13 residues. The germline V gene encodes CDR1 SNHLY and CDR2 FYNNEI. DNA for the CDR3: TGTGCCAGCCTTCAGACAGGGGATACTGAAGCTTTCTTT. Encoded protein: CASLQTGDTEAFF.